A single sample gave rise to the 18 T cell receptor beta chains below, sequenced in a study of T cell repertoires in cytomegalovirus infection. One entry per CDR3 protein, called by TCRdb with MiXCR from the reads. This sample has 400,000 or so distinct CDR3 sequences; approximately 32% occur once, and the top ten carry about 13%. The sample taken for sequencing was PBMCs. These receptors were taken from a human donor in good health (CMV status not recorded). Some clones in this sample may be carry-over from other donors' samples.

This chain connects TRBV19 to TRBJ1-5, with TRBD1 as a possible D gene (6 bases). Germline V CDR1 and CDR2: LNHDA, SQIVND (reference sequence). The CDR3 runs to 13 residues. V shed 4 bases and J shed 5 bases, with 9 bases lying between them. In DNA, the CDR3 is TGTGCCAGTAGTACACAGGGTCATCAGCCCCAGCATTTT. This translates into CASSTQGHQPQHF.

This clonotype has more than one count but fewer than ten. The chain links TRBV14 to TRBJ1-1, with D unresolved. The germline V gene encodes CDR1 SGHDN and CDR2 FVKESK. Trimming pared 3 bases from V and 5 bases from J, leaving 10 bases between. The CDR3 is 13 amino acids. DNA of the CDR3: TGTGCCAGCAGCCAGAGCGCGACAACTGAAGCTTTCTTT. As protein: CASSQSATTEAFF.

This clonotype was counted a single time. V is TRBV15 and J is TRBJ2-7; TRBD1 aligns across 8 bases. Germline loops: CDR1 LNHNV, CDR2 YYDKDF (reference sequence). There are 15 residues in the CDR3. Losses at the gene ends were 2 bases for V and 5 bases for J; bases not matched to a gene: 8. CDR3: CATSRSGQGANEQYF. Written as DNA, the CDR3 is TGTGCCACCAGCAGATCGGGGCAGGGGGCCAACGAGCAGTACTTC.

This clonotype was seen more than once but under ten times. The chain recombines TRBV14 with TRBJ2-3; 7 nucleotides match TRBD2. V shed 4 bases, J shed 0 bases, and the junction held 7 bases outside the gene matches. This CDR3 is built from 16 residues. Germline V gene data show CDR1 as SGHDN and CDR2 as FVKESK. As DNA, the CDR3 is TGTGCCAGCAGCCCCTTAGAGCGGGAAAGCACAGATACGCAGTATTTT. Protein product: CASSPLERESTDTQYF.

This clonotype was observed a few times. The J gene is TRBJ1-4, the V gene TRBV20-1, with D maybe TRBD1 (5 bases). CDR1 and CDR2 (germline): DFQATT, SNEGSKA (reference sequence). The CDR3 is made up of 16 amino acids. V shed 0 bases and J shed 7 bases, with 18 bases lying between them. Written as DNA, the CDR3 is TGCAGTGCTAGAGATATTGGGACTACCGTAGGTGAAAAACTGTTTTTT. Protein: CSARDIGTTVGEKLFF.

A few counts support this clonotype. The V call is TRBV19, the J call TRBJ2-7, with 10 nucleotides matching TRBD1. CDR3 length: 14 residues. V gave up 3 bases and J gave up 4 bases; unmatched junction bases: 3. Germline CDR1 and CDR2: LNHDA and SQIVND (reference sequence). CDR3 amino acids: CASSIVDRGYEQYF. CDR3 DNA sequence: TGTGCCAGTAGTATCGTGGACAGGGGGTACGAGCAGTACTTC.

In this sample, this clonotype turned up a few times. The chain uses TRBV11-2 and TRBJ2-1; D is unclear. Germline values: CDR1 SGHAT, CDR2 FQNNGV. CDR3 size: 14 residues. Trimming removed 5 bases from V and 7 bases from J, with 15 bases in between. This chain's CDR3 is CASSVFGFRNEQFF. DNA of the CDR3: TGTGCCAGCAGCGTCTTTGGCTTTAGGAATGAGCAGTTCTTC.

This clonotype was counted only a few times. The chain uses TRBV12-3 or TRBV12-4 and TRBJ2-2; D call uncertain. Trimming removed 7 bases at V and 0 bases at J, with 9 bases between. The CDR3 runs 14 residues. Here the CDR3 reads CASTVGTNTGELFF. CDR3 sequence (DNA): TGTGCCAGCACCGTAGGGACGAACACCGGGGAGCTGTTTTTT.

The chain uses TRBV12-3 or TRBV12-4 and TRBJ2-7; possibly TRBD1 for D (6 bases). CDR3 length: 15 residues. V was shortened by 8 bases and J by 2 bases, with 19 bases between the two germline ends. Here the CDR3 DNA reads TGTGCCAGCGGTTCCCAGGGGTGGCCCCCCTACGAGCAGTACTTC. Residues: CASGSQGWPPYEQYF.

This clonotype has just a few counts. The CDR3 protein is CASSSDSPLSNQPQHF. The CDR3, as DNA: TGTGCCAGCAGCTCGGACAGTCCACTCTCTAATCAGCCCCAGCATTTT. The V call is TRBV7-2, the J call TRBJ1-5; tentatively, D is TRBD1 (6 bases). This CDR3 spans 16 amino acids. Germline CDR1 SGHTA, CDR2 FQGNSA. V gave up 4 bases and J gave up 4 bases, with 17 bases separating them.

CDR3 sequence reads: CATSEGTEAFF. DNA of the CDR3: TGTGCCACCAGTGAGGGCACTGAAGCTTTCTTT. This chain connects TRBV24-1 to TRBJ1-1; D gene uncertain. V gave up 4 bases and J gave up 4 bases, with 3 bases separating them. Per germline, CDR1 KGHDR and CDR2 SFDVKD. The CDR3 contains 11 residues.

This clonotype was counted at least ten times. The chain uses TRBV7-9 and TRBJ1-2; D is undetermined. This CDR3 region has 13 residues. With 3 bases removed from V and 0 bases from J, the gap between germline ends came to 5 bases. The germline V gene encodes CDR1 SEHNR and CDR2 FQNEAQ (reference sequence). CDR3 amino acids: CASSFTANYGYTF. CDR3 sequence (DNA): TGTGCCAGCAGCTTCACAGCTAACTATGGCTACACCTTC.

In its sample, this clonotype was seen a few times. The V gene is TRBV2, the J gene TRBJ1-2; 9 bases are a match to TRBD1. Germline-derived CDR1 and CDR2 are SNHLY and FYNNEI. Unmatched junction bases numbered 4, after V lost 1 base and J lost 4 bases. CDR3 length: 15 residues. DNA of the CDR3: TGTGCCAGCAGTGAAGTAGGGGACAGGGCCTATGGCTACACCTTC. Translating it yields CASSEVGDRAYGYTF.

At least ten counts were recorded for this clonotype. The chain couples TRBV2 to TRBJ1-1, with no clear D. The CDR3 spans 11 residues. With 4 bases removed from V and 13 bases from J, the gap between germline ends came to 13 bases. Germline CDR1 and CDR2: SNHLY and FYNNEI. The CDR3 nucleotides are TGTGCCAGCAGTGGGGGAGGGAAGGTTTTCTTT. This translates into CASSGGGKVFF.

This chain links TRBV28 with TRBJ1-2; 7 nucleotides line up with TRBD1. This CDR3 contains 15 residues. CDR1 and CDR2 from the germline V gene are MDHEN and SYDVKM. V gave up 2 bases and J gave up 2 bases; unmatched junction bases: 5. The CDR3: CASSLAPGQNYGYTF. The CDR3 DNA is TGTGCCAGCAGTTTAGCCCCGGGACAGAACTATGGCTACACCTTC.

There are a few counts of this clonotype. This rearrangement joins TRBV6-6 to TRBJ1-2; D is possibly TRBD1 (5 bases). CDR1 is MNHNY and CDR2 is SVGAGI in the germline V gene (reference sequence). The CDR3 has 17 residues. V was trimmed by 5 bases and J by 8 bases, leaving 27 bases between them. CDR3 sequence (DNA): TGTGCCAGCAGTCCGACCCCCCGGGGCGGGACCCGACTAGGCTACACCTTC. Translated: CASSPTPRGGTRLGYTF.

This rearrangement joins TRBV28 to TRBJ2-7; D might be TRBD1 or TRBD2, each matching 5 bases. Germline-derived CDR1 and CDR2 are MDHEN and SYDVKM. The CDR3 covers 16 residues. V lost 5 bases to trimming and J lost 1 base, with 18 bases between them. Here the CDR3 reads CASSPPPPGRSYEQYF. The CDR3 coding sequence is TGTGCCAGCAGTCCCCCACCACCGGGACGGTCCTACGAGCAGTACTTC.

This clonotype was detected ten times or more. This chain connects TRBV7-2 to TRBJ2-3, with TRBD2 matching over 12 bases. The trim removed 0 bases at V and 2 bases at J, leaving 3 bases unmatched. This CDR3 has 17 residues. Germline V gene data show CDR1 as SGHTA and CDR2 as FQGNSA. The DNA for the CDR3 is TGTGCCAGCAGCTTAGCGACTAGCGGGGGATACACAGATACGCAGTATTTT. It yields the protein CASSLATSGGYTDTQYF.